Listed here is a single TCR beta chain. Germline CDR1 and CDR2: SQVTM and ANQGSEA. CDR3 size: 14 residues. After removal of 5 bases from V and 6 bases from J, the junction contained 6 bases not matched to a gene. RNA, at about 0.45 to 1 ug, was reverse transcribed with random hexamers. Amplification of TCR beta CDR3 was carried out by immunoSEQ multiplex PCR, which covered 54 Vbeta and 13 Jbeta segments. MiXCR was run by TCRdb on the immunoSEQ multiplex PCR reads, yielding one entry per CDR3 protein. The sample yields 84,000 or so distinct CDR3 sequences, 95% seen once. This specimen belongs to a study of CD8 T cells in Susac syndrome. About the study: Within the sequenced Susac syndrome patient group, roughly 6 exhibited active disease and about eight were in remission.

This clonotype was obtained from a human donor with Susac syndrome. The source material was CD8+ T cells from PBMCs. This chain uses TRBV29-1 with TRBJ2-1; 11 nucleotides agree with TRBD2. The CDR3 is CSVSGLAGSNEQFF. CDR3 sequence (DNA): TGCAGCGTTTCCGGACTAGCGGGTAGCAATGAGCAGTTCTTC.